This T cell receptor (beta chain) was sequenced during a study of T cell responses to AZD1222 COVID-19 vaccine. Findings and caveats of the study: Baseline serology detected seropositivity in only 5 or 6 AZD1222 recipients. The study found Spike-specific TCR breadth and depth rose after two AZD1222 doses. Nearly half of spike-specific TCRs reportedly target unmutated variant regions.

V was trimmed by 4 bases and J by 6 bases, leaving 17 bases between them. CDR1 is SGHDT and CDR2 is YYEEEE in the germline V gene. The CDR3 is 16 amino acids. Comments on this clone: The antigen remains unidentified.

Sequenced by immunoSEQ multiplex PCR; TCRdb stores in-frame clones only, minus some. The sample has 150,000 to 200,000 clones; around 88% are singletons. Sequenced material: peripheral blood, taken 28 days after the second AZD1222 dose. This sequence was found in an adult who received the AZD1222 COVID-19 vaccine. The chain employs TRBV5-6 and TRBJ1-6; weak D call: TRBD1 (5 bases). This CDR3 reads CASSPSGRASNSPLHF. The DNA of the CDR3 is TGTGCCAGCAGCCCGTCGGGCAGGGCGAGTAATTCACCCCTCCACTTT.